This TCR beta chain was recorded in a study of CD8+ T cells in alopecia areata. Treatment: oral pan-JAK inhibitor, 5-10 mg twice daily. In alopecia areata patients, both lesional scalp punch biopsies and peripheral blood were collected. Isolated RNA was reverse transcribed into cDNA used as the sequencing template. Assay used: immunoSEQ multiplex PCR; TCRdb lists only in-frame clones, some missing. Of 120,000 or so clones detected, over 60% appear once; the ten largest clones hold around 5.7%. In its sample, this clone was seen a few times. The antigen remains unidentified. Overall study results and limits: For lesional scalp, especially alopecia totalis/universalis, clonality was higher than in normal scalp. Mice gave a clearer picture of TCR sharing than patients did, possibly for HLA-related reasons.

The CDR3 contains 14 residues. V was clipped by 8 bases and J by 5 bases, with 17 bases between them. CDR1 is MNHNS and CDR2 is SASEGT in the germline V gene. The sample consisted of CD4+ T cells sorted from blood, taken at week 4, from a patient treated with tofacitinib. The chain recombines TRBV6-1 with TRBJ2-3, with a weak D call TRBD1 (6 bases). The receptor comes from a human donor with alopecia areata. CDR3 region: CASWAAGAVDTQYF. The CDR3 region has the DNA TGTGCCAGCTGGGCCGCAGGGGCTGTAGATACGCAGTATTTT.